This record concerns one TCR beta chain sequence. The data belong to a study of cytomegalovirus exposure and HLA in healthy donors. This table comes from immunoSEQ multiplex PCR, and its TCRdb copy is limited to in-frame clones, with some not included. The profile shows more than 95,000 clones, 88% of them singletons. The V gene's germline CDR1 is MNHNS and CDR2 SASEGT. V was pared by 2 bases and J by 3 bases, with 4 bases of the junction left unmatched. The length of the CDR3 is 15 residues. The donors were members of the validation cohort, which comprised 100 to 150 subjects and was separate from the first cohort of more than 500 subjects.

Material: PBMCs. The V gene is TRBV6-1, the J gene TRBJ2-1; 7 bases agree with TRBD1. This TCR came from a man aged 18 to 29 in good health and CMV-seronegative. The CDR3: CASSEQPGGYNEQFF. DNA for the CDR3: TGTGCCAGCAGTGAACAGCCAGGGGGCTACAATGAGCAGTTCTTC.